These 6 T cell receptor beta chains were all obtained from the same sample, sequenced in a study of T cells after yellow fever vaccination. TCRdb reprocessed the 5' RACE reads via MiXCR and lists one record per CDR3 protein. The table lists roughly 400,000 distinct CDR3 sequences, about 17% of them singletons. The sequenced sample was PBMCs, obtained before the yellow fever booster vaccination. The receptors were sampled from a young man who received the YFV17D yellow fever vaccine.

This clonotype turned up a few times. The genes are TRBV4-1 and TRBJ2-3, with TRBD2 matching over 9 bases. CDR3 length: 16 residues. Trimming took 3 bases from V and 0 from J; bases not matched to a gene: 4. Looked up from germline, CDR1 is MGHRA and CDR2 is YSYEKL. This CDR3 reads CASSQIAGASTDTQYF. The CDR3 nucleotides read TGCGCCAGCAGCCAGATAGCGGGGGCTAGCACAGATACGCAGTATTTT.

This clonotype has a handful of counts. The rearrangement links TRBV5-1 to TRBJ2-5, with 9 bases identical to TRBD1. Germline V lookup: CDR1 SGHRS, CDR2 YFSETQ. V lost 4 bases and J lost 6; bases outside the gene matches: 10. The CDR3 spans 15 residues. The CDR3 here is CASSRQGVEGQTQYF. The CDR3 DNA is TGCGCCAGCAGCCGACAGGGGGTTGAGGGTCAGACCCAGTACTTC. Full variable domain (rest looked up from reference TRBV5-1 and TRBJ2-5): KAGVTQTPRYLIKTRGQQVTLSCSPISGHRSVSWYQQTPGQGLQFLFEYFSETQRNKGNFPGRFSGRQFSNSRSEMNVSTLELGDSALYLCASSRQGVEGQTQYFGPGTRLLVL.

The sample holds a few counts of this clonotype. DNA for the CDR3: TGTGCCAGCAGAGCACTAGCGGGGGGGCCTTTAAACATTCAGTACTTC. Amino acid sequence: CASRALAGGPLNIQYF. The V and J genes are TRBV5-5 and TRBJ2-4; 13 bases fit TRBD2. With V trimmed by 5 bases and J by 6 bases, 8 bases remained unmatched. There are 16 residues in the CDR3. The germline gives CDR1 SGHKS, CDR2 YYEKEE (reference sequence). Supplemented by reference TRBV5-5 and TRBJ2-4, the full variable domain reads DAGVTQSPTHLIKTRGQQVTLRCSPISGHKSVSWYQQVLGQGPQFIFQYYEKEERGRGNFPDRFSARQFPNYSSELNVNALLLGDSALYLCASRALAGGPLNIQYFGAGTRLSVL.

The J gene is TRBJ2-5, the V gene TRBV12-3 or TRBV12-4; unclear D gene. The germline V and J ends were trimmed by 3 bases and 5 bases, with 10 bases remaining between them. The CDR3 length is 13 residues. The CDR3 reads CASSLGIKETQYF. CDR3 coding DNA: TGTGCCAGCAGTTTGGGCATAAAGGAGACCCAGTACTTC.

The DNA of the CDR3 is TGTGCCAGCAGTCAGGGGGGGACTAGCTCCTACGAGCAGTACTTC. Translating gives CASSQGGTSSYEQYF. This chain connects TRBV9 to TRBJ2-7; tentative D call: TRBD2 (8 bases). V was shortened by 5 bases and J by 0 bases, with 15 bases between the two germline ends. CDR1 SGDLS and CDR2 YYNGEE come from the germline V gene. This CDR3 contains 15 residues.

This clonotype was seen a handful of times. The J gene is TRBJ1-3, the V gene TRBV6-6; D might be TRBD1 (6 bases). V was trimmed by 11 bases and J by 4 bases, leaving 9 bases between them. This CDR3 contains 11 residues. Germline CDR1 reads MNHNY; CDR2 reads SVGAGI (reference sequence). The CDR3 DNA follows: TGTGCCGTGGGGGCAGGAAACACCATATATTTT. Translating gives CAVGAGNTIYF.